What follows are 9 T cell receptor beta chains derived from one specimen sequenced in a study of T-cell reconstitution after alpha-beta-depleted transplantation in children. Library preparation (for TCRbeta) was performed with unique molecular identifiers. Each CDR3 protein is one row after TCRdb ran MiXCR on the PCR reads. There are around 96,000 distinct CDR3 sequences in the sample; 10% to 15% occur only once, and more than 11% lies in the top ten. The input for sequencing was PBMCs from the stem cell graft donor, taken from the stem cell graft. The receptors were gathered from a human donor who donated a stem cell graft to a child with inherited bone marrow failure.

The rearrangement links TRBV11-3 to TRBJ2-5, with TRBD2 matching 13 bases. Germline V gene sequence: CDR1 SGHNT, CDR2 YENEEA. The junction had 10 bases not matched to a gene; V was cut back by 5 bases and J by 4 bases. The CDR3 sequence is 17 residues long. The CDR3 protein is CASSPRTSGGVPETQYF. CDR3 bases: TGTGCCAGCAGCCCTAGGACTAGCGGGGGAGTTCCAGAGACCCAGTACTTC.

This clonotype appeared many times. The CDR3 is CASSPPYGDRGDEKLFF. In DNA form, the CDR3 reads TGTGCCAGCAGCCCACCTTACGGGGACAGGGGAGATGAAAAACTGTTTTTT. V gene TRBV7-6 combines with J gene TRBJ1-4; 10 positions agree with TRBD1. Germline CDR1 reads SGHVS; CDR2 reads FNYEAQ. This CDR3 has 17 amino acids. The ends lost 5 bases at V and 6 bases at J; junction bases unmatched: 12.

The genes are TRBV7-9 and TRBJ2-2, with D tentatively TRBD1 (6 bases). CDR3 length: 15 residues. Germline-derived CDR1 and CDR2 are SEHNR and FQNEAQ (reference sequence). Trimming shortened V by 5 bases and J by 4 bases, and 14 bases separated the two germline ends. The CDR3 DNA is TGTGCCAGCAGCCCCGGGACATTTTGCACCGGGGAGCTGTTTTTT. Protein product: CASSPGTFCTGELFF.

This clonotype was counted many times. The J gene is TRBJ2-1, the V gene TRBV20-1; 9 nucleotides match TRBD2. Unmatched junction bases numbered 14, after V lost 6 bases and J lost 11 bases. Germline V gene sequence: CDR1 DFQATT, CDR2 SNEGSKA (reference sequence). The CDR3 contains 14 residues. The chain's CDR3 is CSAGVIAGVVKQFF. CDR3 nucleotide sequence: TGCAGTGCCGGGGTAATAGCGGGAGTCGTTAAGCAGTTCTTC.

The chain combines TRBV19 with TRBJ1-1, with a weak D call TRBD1 (5 bases). Germline V gene data show CDR1 as LNHDA and CDR2 as SQIVND (reference sequence). Deletions cut 3 bases from V and 0 bases from J, with 11 bases between. The CDR3 loop spans 15 amino acids. The CDR3 protein is CASSIPTGMNTEAFF. In DNA form, the CDR3 reads TGTGCCAGTAGTATCCCCACAGGAATGAACACTGAAGCTTTCTTT.

At least ten counts were recorded for this clonotype. V and J are TRBV6-5 and TRBJ2-1, with unresolved D. This CDR3 is 14 amino acids long. Germline CDR1 reads MNHEY; CDR2 reads SVGAGI. V was cut by 6 bases and J by 3 bases, with 12 bases left in between. The CDR3 protein is CASSREDNYNEQFF. DNA for the CDR3: TGTGCCAGCAGCCGAGAAGACAACTACAATGAGCAGTTCTTC.

This clonotype is termed medium-sized (0.01 to 0.1%). The J gene is TRBJ2-5, the V gene TRBV7-9; TRBD1 might be the D (6 bases). Trimming removed 6 bases from V and 4 bases from J, with 18 bases in between. The CDR3 is 15 amino acids. Germline V lookup: CDR1 SEHNR, CDR2 FQNEAQ (reference sequence). Here the CDR3 DNA reads TGTGCCAGCAGACCAAAACACAGGGTCGGAGAGACCCAGTACTTC. This codes for CASRPKHRVGETQYF.

This clonotype was counted at least ten times. The chain has TRBV7-6 and TRBJ1-1; the match to TRBD1 covers 12 bases. CDR3 size: 14 residues. Trimming at V came to 5 bases and at J to 4 bases, leaving 2 bases not matched to a gene. The germline CDR1 and CDR2 sequences are SGHVS and FNYEAQ. CDR3 DNA sequence: TGTGCCAGCAGCAGGGACAGGGGGCTCACTGAAGCTTTCTTT. Translated, it gives CASSRDRGLTEAFF.

This clonotype occurred many times. CDR3 in amino acids: CASSLKSGTGNSPLHF. CDR3 sequence (DNA): TGTGCCAGCAGTTTAAAATCAGGGACGGGTAATTCACCCCTCCACTTT. V usage is TRBV27 and J usage is TRBJ1-6; maybe TRBD1 (5 bases). Trimming took 2 bases from V and 6 from J, leaving 14 bases between them. The germline CDR1 and CDR2 sequences are MNHEY and SMNVEV (reference sequence). The CDR3 length is 16 residues.